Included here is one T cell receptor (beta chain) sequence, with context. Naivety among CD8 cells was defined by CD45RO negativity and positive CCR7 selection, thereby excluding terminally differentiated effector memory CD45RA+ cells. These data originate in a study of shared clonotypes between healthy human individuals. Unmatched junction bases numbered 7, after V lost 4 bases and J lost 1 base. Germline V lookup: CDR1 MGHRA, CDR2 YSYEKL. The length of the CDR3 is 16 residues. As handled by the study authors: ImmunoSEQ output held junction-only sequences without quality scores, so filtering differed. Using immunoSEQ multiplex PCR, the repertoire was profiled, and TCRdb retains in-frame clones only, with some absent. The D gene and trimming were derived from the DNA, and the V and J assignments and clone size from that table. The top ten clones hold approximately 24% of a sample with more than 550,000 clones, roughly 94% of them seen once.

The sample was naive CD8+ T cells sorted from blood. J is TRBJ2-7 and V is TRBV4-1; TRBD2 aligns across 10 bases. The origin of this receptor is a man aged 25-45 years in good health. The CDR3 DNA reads TGCGCCAGCAGCCCACGGAGTAGCGGGAGGTCCTACGAGCAGTACTTC. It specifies CASSPRSSGRSYEQYF.